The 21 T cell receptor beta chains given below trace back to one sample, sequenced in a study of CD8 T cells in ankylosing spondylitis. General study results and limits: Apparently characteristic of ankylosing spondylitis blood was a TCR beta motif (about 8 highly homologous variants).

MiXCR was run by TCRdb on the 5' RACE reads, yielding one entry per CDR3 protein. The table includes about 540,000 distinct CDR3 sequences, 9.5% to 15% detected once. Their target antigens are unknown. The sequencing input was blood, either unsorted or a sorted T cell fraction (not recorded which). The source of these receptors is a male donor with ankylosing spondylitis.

CDR3 in amino acids: CASSLGTADANSPLHF. CDR3 DNA sequence: TGCGCCAGCAGCTTGGGGACAGCTGATGCTAATTCACCCCTCCACTTT. The rearrangement uses TRBV5-1 and TRBJ1-6, with a tentative D call TRBD1 (6 bases). The CDR3 has 16 amino acids. Looked up from germline, CDR1 is SGHRS and CDR2 is YFSETQ. Between the trimmed V and J ends, which lost 0 bases and 6 bases, there was a span of 13 bases.

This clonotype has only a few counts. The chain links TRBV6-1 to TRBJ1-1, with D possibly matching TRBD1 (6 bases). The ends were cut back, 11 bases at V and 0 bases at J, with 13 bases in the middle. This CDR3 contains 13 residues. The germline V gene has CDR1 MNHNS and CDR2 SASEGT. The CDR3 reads CAVNREVNTEAFF. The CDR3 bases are TGTGCCGTCAACAGGGAAGTGAACACTGAAGCTTTCTTT.

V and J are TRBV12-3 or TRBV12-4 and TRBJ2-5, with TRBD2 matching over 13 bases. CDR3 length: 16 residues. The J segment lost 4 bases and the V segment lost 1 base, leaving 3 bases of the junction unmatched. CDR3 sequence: CASSLGTSGSGETQYF. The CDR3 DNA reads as TGTGCCAGCAGTTTAGGGACTAGCGGGAGTGGAGAGACCCAGTACTTC.

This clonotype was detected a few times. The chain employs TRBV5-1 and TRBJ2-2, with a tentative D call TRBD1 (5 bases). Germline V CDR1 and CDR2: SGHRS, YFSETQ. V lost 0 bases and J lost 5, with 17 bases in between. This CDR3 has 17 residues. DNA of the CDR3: TGCGCCAGCAGCTTGGGATTAAGAGACAGTTTTACCGGGGAGCTGTTTTTT. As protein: CASSLGLRDSFTGELFF.

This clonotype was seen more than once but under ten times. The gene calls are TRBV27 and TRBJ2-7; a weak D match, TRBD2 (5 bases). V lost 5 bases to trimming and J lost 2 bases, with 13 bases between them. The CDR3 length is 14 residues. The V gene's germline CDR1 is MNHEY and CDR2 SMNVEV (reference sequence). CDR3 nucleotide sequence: TGTGCCAGCAGTCGTTATTCGGGGACCTACGAGCAGTACTTC. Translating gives CASSRYSGTYEQYF.

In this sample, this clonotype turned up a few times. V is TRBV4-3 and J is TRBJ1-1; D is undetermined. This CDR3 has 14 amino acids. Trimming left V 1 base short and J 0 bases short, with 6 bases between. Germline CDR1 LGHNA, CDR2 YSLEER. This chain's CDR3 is CASSQVTVNTEAFF. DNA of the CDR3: TGCGCCAGCAGCCAAGTGACGGTGAACACTGAAGCTTTCTTT.

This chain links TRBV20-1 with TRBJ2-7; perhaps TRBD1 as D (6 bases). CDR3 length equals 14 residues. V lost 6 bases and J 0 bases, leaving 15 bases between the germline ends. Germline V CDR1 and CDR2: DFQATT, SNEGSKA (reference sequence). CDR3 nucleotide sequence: TGCAGTGCCCCCATTCCGGGACACTCCTACGAGCAGTACTTC. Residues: CSAPIPGHSYEQYF.

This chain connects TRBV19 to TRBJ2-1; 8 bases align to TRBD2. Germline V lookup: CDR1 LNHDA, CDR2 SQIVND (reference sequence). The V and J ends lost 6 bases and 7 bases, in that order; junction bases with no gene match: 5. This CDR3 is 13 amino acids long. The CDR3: CASRGLGLNEQFF. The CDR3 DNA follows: TGTGCCAGTAGGGGACTAGGACTTAATGAGCAGTTCTTC.

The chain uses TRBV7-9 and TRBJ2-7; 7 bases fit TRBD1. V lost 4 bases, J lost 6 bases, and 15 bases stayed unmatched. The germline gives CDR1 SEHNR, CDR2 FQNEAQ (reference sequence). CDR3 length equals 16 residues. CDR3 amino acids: CASSSTRQGFRFEQYF. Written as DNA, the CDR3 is TGTGCCAGCAGCTCCACCCGACAGGGTTTCCGGTTCGAGCAGTACTTC.

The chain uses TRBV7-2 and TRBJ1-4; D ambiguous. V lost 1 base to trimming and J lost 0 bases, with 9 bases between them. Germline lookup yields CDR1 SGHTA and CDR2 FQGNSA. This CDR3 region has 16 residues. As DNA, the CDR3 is TGTGCCAGCAGCTTAGGGAGAGCGCCAACTAATGAAAAACTGTTTTTT. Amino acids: CASSLGRAPTNEKLFF.

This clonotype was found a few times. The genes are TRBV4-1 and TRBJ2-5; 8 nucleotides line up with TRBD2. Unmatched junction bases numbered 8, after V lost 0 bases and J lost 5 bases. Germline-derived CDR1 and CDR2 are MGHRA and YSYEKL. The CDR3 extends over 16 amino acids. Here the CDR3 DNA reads TGCGCCAGCAGCCAAGATCGCGGGAGGCCCTGGGAGACCCAGTACTTC. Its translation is CASSQDRGRPWETQYF.

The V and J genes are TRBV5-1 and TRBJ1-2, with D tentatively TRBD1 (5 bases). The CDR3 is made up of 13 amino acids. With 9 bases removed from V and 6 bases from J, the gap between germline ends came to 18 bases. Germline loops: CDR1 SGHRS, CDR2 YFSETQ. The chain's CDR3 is CATTGRPGDGYTF. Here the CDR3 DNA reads TGCGCCACCACGGGACGGCCCGGGGATGGCTACACCTTC.

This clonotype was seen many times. CDR3: CASRTAGKGGQPQHF. DNA of the CDR3: TGTGCCAGCAGGACTGCAGGAAAAGGAGGTCAGCCCCAGCATTTT. This chain connects TRBV12-3 or TRBV12-4 to TRBJ1-5; D is unresolved. The CDR3 sequence is 15 residues long. The germline V and J ends were trimmed by 6 bases and 6 bases, with 18 bases remaining between them.

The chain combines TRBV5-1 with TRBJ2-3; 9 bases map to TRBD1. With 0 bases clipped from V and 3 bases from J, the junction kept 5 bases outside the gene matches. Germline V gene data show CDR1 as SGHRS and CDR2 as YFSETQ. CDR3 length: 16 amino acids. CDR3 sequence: CASSLGDRGRTDTQYF. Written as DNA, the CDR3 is TGCGCCAGCAGCTTGGGTGACAGGGGGAGGACAGATACGCAGTATTTT.

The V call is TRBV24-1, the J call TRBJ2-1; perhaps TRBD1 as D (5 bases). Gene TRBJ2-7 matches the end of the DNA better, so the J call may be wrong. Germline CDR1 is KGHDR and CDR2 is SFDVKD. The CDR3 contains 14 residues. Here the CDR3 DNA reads TGTGCCACCAGTGATTTGTGGGGCTGGGGTGAGCAGTACTTC. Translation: CATSDLWGWGEQYF.

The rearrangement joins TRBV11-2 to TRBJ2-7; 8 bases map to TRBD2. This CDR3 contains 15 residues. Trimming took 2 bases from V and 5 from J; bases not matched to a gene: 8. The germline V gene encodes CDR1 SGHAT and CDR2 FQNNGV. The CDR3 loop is CASSLSGLVTHEQYF. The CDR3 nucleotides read TGTGCCAGCAGCTTATCGGGACTAGTCACCCACGAGCAGTACTTC.

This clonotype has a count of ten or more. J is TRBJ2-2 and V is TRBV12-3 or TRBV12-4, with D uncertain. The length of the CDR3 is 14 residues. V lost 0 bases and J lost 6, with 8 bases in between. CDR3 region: CASSLADFPGELFF. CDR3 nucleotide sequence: TGTGCCAGCAGTTTAGCAGATTTCCCCGGGGAGCTGTTTTTT.

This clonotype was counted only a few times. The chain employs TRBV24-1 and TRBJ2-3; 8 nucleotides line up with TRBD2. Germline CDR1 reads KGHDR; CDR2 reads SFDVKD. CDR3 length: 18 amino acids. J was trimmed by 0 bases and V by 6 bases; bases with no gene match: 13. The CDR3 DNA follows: TGTGCCACCAGTCCACTAGCGGACTTTTACTCTAGCACAGATACGCAGTATTTT. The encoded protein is CATSPLADFYSSTDTQYF.

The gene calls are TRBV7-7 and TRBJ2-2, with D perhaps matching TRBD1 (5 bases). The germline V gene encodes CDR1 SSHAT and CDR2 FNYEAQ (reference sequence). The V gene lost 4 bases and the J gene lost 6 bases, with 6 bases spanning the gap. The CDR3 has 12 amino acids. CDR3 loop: CASSSTAGELFF. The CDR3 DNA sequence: TGTGCCAGCAGCTCGACAGCCGGGGAGCTGTTTTTT.

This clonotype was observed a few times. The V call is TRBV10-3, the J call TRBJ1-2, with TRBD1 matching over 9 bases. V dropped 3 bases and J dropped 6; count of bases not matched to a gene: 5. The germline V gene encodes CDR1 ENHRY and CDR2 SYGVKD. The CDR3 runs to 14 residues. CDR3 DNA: TGTGCCATCAGTGAATGGACAGGGGAGAATGGCTACACCTTC. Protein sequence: CAISEWTGENGYTF.

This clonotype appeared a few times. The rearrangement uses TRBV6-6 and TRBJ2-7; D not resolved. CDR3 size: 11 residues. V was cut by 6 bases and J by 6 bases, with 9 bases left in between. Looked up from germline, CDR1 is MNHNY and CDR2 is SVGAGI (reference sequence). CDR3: CASSPGVEQYF. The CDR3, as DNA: TGTGCCAGCAGCCCGGGCGTCGAGCAGTACTTC.